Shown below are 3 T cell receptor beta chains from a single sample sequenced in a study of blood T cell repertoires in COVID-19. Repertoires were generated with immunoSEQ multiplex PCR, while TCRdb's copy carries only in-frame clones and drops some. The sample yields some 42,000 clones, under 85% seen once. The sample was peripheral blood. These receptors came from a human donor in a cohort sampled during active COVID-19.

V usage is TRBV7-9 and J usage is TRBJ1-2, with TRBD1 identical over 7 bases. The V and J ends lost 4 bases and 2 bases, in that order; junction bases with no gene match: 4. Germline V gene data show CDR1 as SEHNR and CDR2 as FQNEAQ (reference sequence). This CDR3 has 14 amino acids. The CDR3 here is CASSYRGQNYGYTF. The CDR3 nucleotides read TGTGCCAGCAGCTACAGGGGCCAGAACTATGGCTACACCTTC.

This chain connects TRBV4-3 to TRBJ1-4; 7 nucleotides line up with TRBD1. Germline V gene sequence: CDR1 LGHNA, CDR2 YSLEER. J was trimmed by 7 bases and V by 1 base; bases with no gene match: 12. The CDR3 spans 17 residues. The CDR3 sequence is CASSQAPITGDSEKLFF. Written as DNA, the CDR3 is TGCGCCAGCAGCCAAGCCCCTATAACAGGGGACTCTGAAAAACTGTTTTTT.

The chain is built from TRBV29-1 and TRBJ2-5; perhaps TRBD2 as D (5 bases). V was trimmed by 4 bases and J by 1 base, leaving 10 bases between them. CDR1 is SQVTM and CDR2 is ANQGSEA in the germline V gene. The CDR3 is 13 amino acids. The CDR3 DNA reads TGCAGCGTTGGGCGGGCCTTCCAAGAGACCCAGTACTTC. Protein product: CSVGRAFQETQYF.